The following is a TCR beta chain sequence with its context. The germline V and J ends were trimmed by 4 bases and 3 bases, with 13 bases remaining between them. Germline lookup yields CDR1 MNHEY and CDR2 SVGAGI. The CDR3 consists of 14 residues. The data belong to a study of patients and donors after allogeneic stem cell transplantation. In TCRdb, the RT-PCR reads were re-called with MiXCR into one record per CDR3 protein. The sample carries approximately 160,000 distinct CDR3 sequences, approximately 28% recorded once. This clonotype was obtained from a human donor who was either an allogeneic HSCT recipient or a stem cell or donor lymphocyte infusion donor (not recorded which). It is not recorded whose cells these are; they may come from a transplant donor. The chain couples TRBV6-5 to TRBJ2-7; TRBD1 or TRBD2 may be the D gene (5 bases each). Material for sequencing was blood, either unsorted or a sorted T cell fraction (not recorded which). In DNA, the CDR3 is TGTGCCAGCAGTTGGGACGGACTGATCTACGAGCAGTACTTC. Its protein is CASSWDGLIYEQYF.